The sequence of this T cell receptor beta chain was determined in a study of blood T cells in healthy people across ages. Whole-study results and caveats: Donors of long life had a larger count of naive CD4+ cells and greater diversity than aged donors.

A second PCR of 7 to 11 cycles used a sample-barcoded 5' primer and a J-beta primer mix. With 12 random nucleotides, a template-switch adaptor tagged each individual cDNA molecule. One entry per CDR3 protein, called by TCRdb with MiXCR from the 5' RACE reads. Altogether roughly 800,000 distinct CDR3 sequences are present, approximately 55% being singletons, with the ten largest covering approximately 41%. The CDR3 loop spans 16 amino acids. Germline V lookup: CDR1 KGHSH, CDR2 LQKENI. Trimming left V 6 bases short and J 5 bases short, with 23 bases between. As to this clonotype: What it binds is unknown.

Sequenced input: blood. The chain couples TRBV18 to TRBJ2-7; the D gene could be TRBD1 or TRBD2 (7 bases each). The TCR was taken from an elderly man in good health. CDR3 protein: CASSPSGGNRGNEQYF. CDR3 sequence (DNA): TGTGCCAGCTCGCCCTCGGGGGGTAACAGGGGAAACGAGCAGTACTTC.